The 32 T cell receptor beta chains given below trace back to one sample, sequenced in a study of blood T cells in healthy people across ages (dated by TCRdb to about 2015). The library relied on 5' RACE. TCRdb names Illumina HiSeq 2500 as the instrument used. The second PCR ran for roughly 7 to 12 cycles and used a J-beta primer mix along with a sample-barcoded 5' primer. The public reads were run again by TCRdb, first through fastp at Q25 and then through MiXCR, and only productive beta chains were kept. Every CDR3 protein is listed once, alongside the most common genes and DNA of its rows. This sample has fewer than 2,000,000 distinct CDR3 sequences in its table, and 30% to 40% of those were observed once. The top ten constitute roughly 12% of the sample. The sample taken for sequencing was blood. The receptors were gathered from a woman younger than 45 in good health.

The CDR3 protein is CASSYLRGGANTGELFF. CDR3 DNA: TGTGCCAGCAGTTACCTAAGGGGGGGCGCGAACACCGGGGAGCTGTTTTTT. This sequence joins TRBV6-2 or TRBV6-3 and TRBJ2-2, with D tentatively TRBD2 (7 bases). This CDR3 has 17 amino acids. Germline V CDR1 and CDR2: MNHEY, SVGEGT. V was pared by 2 bases and J by 0 bases, with 13 bases between.

Comments on this clonotype: One end of the junction is discordant with germline, which a read error may explain. V and J are TRBV7-2 and TRBJ1-2, with unresolved D. Looked up from germline, CDR1 is SGHTA and CDR2 is FQGNSA. CDR3 length equals 13 residues. The CDR3 sequence is CAGSLERDDGYTF. DNA for the CDR3: TGTGCCGGCAGCTTAGAGCGGGATGACGGCTACACCTTC.

The sample holds many counts of this clonotype. V gene TRBV11-3 combines with J gene TRBJ2-1; D is unresolved. The germline gives CDR1 SGHNT, CDR2 YENEEA. V was cut by 0 bases and J by 5 bases, with 11 bases left in between. CDR3 length: 15 amino acids. Here the CDR3 DNA reads TGTGCCAGCAGCTTAGATCGGGCGAGTCACAATGAGCAGTTCTTC. It encodes CASSLDRASHNEQFF.

This chain joins TRBV7-2 and TRBJ2-7, with a tentative D call TRBD1 (7 bases). Gene TRBJ2-5 matches the end of the DNA better, so the J call may be wrong. Per germline, CDR1 SGHTA and CDR2 FQGNSA. The CDR3 totals 18 residues. CDR3 nucleotide sequence: TGTGCCAGCAGTTCAGGGGGGTGGGGGAGTACGAGGTGGGAGACCCAGTACTTC. Protein: CASSSGGWGSTRWETQYF.

In its sample, this clonotype was seen a few times. The chain recombines TRBV20-1 with TRBJ2-7; a weak D match, TRBD1 (6 bases). The CDR3 is 14 amino acids. The germline V and J ends were trimmed by 5 bases and 2 bases, with 16 bases remaining between them. Germline V gives CDR1 DFQATT, CDR2 SNEGSKA (reference sequence). The CDR3 bases are TGCAGTGCTGGCCCAGGGGATGGACCCTACGAGCAGTACTTC. Translation gives CSAGPGDGPYEQYF.

J is TRBJ1-2 and V is TRBV7-3; D possibly corresponds to TRBD1 (5 bases). Germline values: CDR1 SGHTA, CDR2 FQGTGA. V shed 5 bases and J shed 6 bases, with 16 bases lying between them. This CDR3 contains 14 residues. The CDR3 spells CASSPLAGGDGYTF. DNA of the CDR3: TGTGCCAGCAGCCCCTTAGCGGGGGGAGATGGCTACACCTTC.

The chain joins TRBV20-1 to TRBJ2-7; no clear D gene. V was clipped by 4 bases and J by 2 bases, with 9 bases between them. The CDR3 loop spans 12 amino acids. CDR1 is DFQATT and CDR2 is SNEGSKA in the germline V gene (reference sequence). This chain's CDR3 is CSAKALAYEQYF. The CDR3 DNA follows: TGCAGTGCTAAGGCCTTAGCCTACGAGCAGTACTTC.

The chain couples TRBV6-2 or TRBV6-3 to TRBJ2-1; D unclear. Trimming pared 5 bases from V and 6 bases from J, leaving 14 bases between. The CDR3 loop spans 14 amino acids. The V gene's germline CDR1 is MNHEY and CDR2 SVGEGT. The CDR3 reads CASSLPRPGNEQFF. For the CDR3, the DNA is TGTGCCAGCAGTCTCCCCCGTCCCGGCAATGAGCAGTTCTTC.

The J gene is TRBJ2-3, the V gene TRBV12-3 or TRBV12-4; D gene unclear. The CDR3 consists of 14 residues. V was trimmed by 6 bases and J by 0 bases, leaving 10 bases between them. DNA for the CDR3: TGTGCCAGCAGCCTCTTCACTAGCACAGATACGCAGTATTTT. This sequence encodes CASSLFTSTDTQYF.

This clonotype has just a few counts. The genes are TRBV7-8 and TRBJ2-5, with D possibly matching TRBD1 (5 bases). V was cut by 5 bases and J by 6 bases, with 16 bases left in between. The CDR3 extends over 14 amino acids. Germline loops: CDR1 SGHVS, CDR2 FQNEAQ. CDR3 in DNA: TGTGCCAGCAGCCCAGGGTGGGATCTGAAGACCCAGTACTTC. This codes for CASSPGWDLKTQYF.

In its sample, this clonotype was seen once. The rearrangement uses TRBV28 and TRBJ2-5; D remains ambiguous. The last part of the DNA fits TRBJ2-7 better; the J call may be wrong. The CDR3 length is 13 residues. Germline V gene sequence: CDR1 MDHEN, CDR2 SYDVKM. CDR3 nucleotide sequence: TGTGCCAGCAGCCACCTTAAGAGCGACGAGCAGTACTTC. Protein sequence: CASSHLKSDEQYF.

This clonotype was seen only a few times. Written as DNA, the CDR3 is TGTGCCAGCAGTTTAGGAGGGATCGGCGAGCAGTACTTC. This encodes CASSLGGIGEQYF. This sequence joins TRBV12-3 or TRBV12-4 and TRBJ2-7; TRBD2 might be the D (5 bases). The CDR3 is made up of 13 amino acids. The V end lost 1 base, the J end lost 6 bases, and 10 bases lay between the germline ends.

This clonotype occurred many times. CDR3: CASSRTSGTDTQYF. In DNA form, the CDR3 reads TGTGCCAGCAGCCGGACTAGCGGCACAGATACGCAGTATTTT. The chain has TRBV9 and TRBJ2-3, with TRBD2 matching over 9 bases. V shed 4 bases and J 1 base; nucleotides not matched to a gene: 1. This CDR3 has 14 amino acids. Germline lookup yields CDR1 SGDLS and CDR2 YYNGEE.

Of note for this clonotype: This may arise from a read error, as a much more abundant clone is one base away. The chain uses TRBV12-3 or TRBV12-4 and TRBJ2-1, with unresolved D. The V end was cut by 5 bases, the J end by 6 bases, with 17 bases between. There are 15 residues in the CDR3. As DNA, the CDR3 is TGTGCCAGCAGTGCCCGGGCCAGTGGTCCCAATGAGCAGTTCTTC. Its protein is CASSARASGPNEQFF.

The rearrangement uses TRBV18 and TRBJ2-7; 11 nucleotides match TRBD1. This CDR3 has 18 residues. Unmatched junction bases numbered 10, after V lost 3 bases and J lost 0 bases. Germline assignment: CDR1 KGHSH and CDR2 LQKENI. CDR3 region: CASSPLVTGTGGSYEQYF. In DNA, the CDR3 is TGTGCCAGCTCACCGTTGGTGACCGGGACAGGGGGCTCCTACGAGCAGTACTTC.

Points on this clonotype: One junction end does not reproduce the germline sequence, and a read error may be involved. V gene TRBV4-2 combines with J gene TRBJ2-7, with 7 bases aligning to TRBD1. This CDR3 is 15 amino acids long. From germline, CDR1 is LGHNA and CDR2 YNFKEQ. CDR3 region: CASSQGQGSSCEQYF. As DNA, the CDR3 is TGTGCCAGCAGCCAAGGACAGGGTAGCTCCTGCGAGCAGTACTTC.

The chain carries TRBV5-1 and TRBJ2-7, with TRBD2 identical over 7 bases. Germline V gene sequence: CDR1 SGHRS, CDR2 YFSETQ. The CDR3 covers 17 residues. V was pared by 2 bases and J by 0 bases, with 11 bases of the junction left unmatched. CDR3 DNA: TGCGCCAGCAGCTTAGTTAGCGGGCCCCGGAGCTCCTACGAGCAGTACTTC. Its translation is CASSLVSGPRSSYEQYF. The variable domain in full, with the rest retrieved from reference TRBV5-1 and TRBJ2-7, is KAGVTQTPRYLIKTRGQQVTLSCSPISGHRSVSWYQQTPGQGLQFLFEYFSETQRNKGNFPGRFSGRQFSNSRSEMNVSTLELGDSALYLCASSLVSGPRSSYEQYFGPGTRLTVT.

The rearrangement uses TRBV7-8 and TRBJ2-7; the match to TRBD2 covers 7 bases. The CDR3 is made up of 16 amino acids. Trimming at V came to 3 bases and at J to 0 bases, leaving 8 bases not matched to a gene. Germline CDR1 SGHVS, CDR2 FQNEAQ. The CDR3: CASSFGRGTNSYEQYF. The CDR3 DNA reads TGTGCCAGCAGCTTCGGTCGTGGGACTAACTCCTACGAGCAGTACTTC.

This clonotype has only a few counts. The rearrangement uses TRBV18 and TRBJ2-5; no firm D call. Trimming removed 10 bases from V and 11 bases from J, with 17 bases in between. CDR1 and CDR2 (germline): KGHSH, LQKENI. CDR3 length: 11 amino acids. In DNA, the CDR3 is TGTGCCACCGAGATTCGAGGTGAGCAGTACTTC. This translates into CATEIRGEQYF.

This clonotype occurred a few times. The V call is TRBV27, the J call TRBJ1-2; D is unresolved. The V gene lost 5 bases and the J gene lost 4 bases, with 8 bases spanning the gap. This CDR3 spans 12 amino acids. The V gene's germline CDR1 is MNHEY and CDR2 SMNVEV (reference sequence). Here the CDR3 DNA reads TGTGCCAGCAGTCCGGACTTCTATGGCTACACCTTC. It codes for CASSPDFYGYTF.

CDR3 sequence reads: CASTGTSASYEQYF. The CDR3 DNA reads as TGTGCCAGCACCGGGACTAGCGCATCCTACGAGCAGTACTTC. V usage is TRBV7-2 and J usage is TRBJ2-7, with 10 bases aligning to TRBD2. This CDR3 is built from 14 residues. The V and J ends lost 7 bases and 1 base, in that order; junction bases with no gene match: 4. Looked up from germline, CDR1 is SGHTA and CDR2 is FQGNSA.

The CDR3 is CSVVSGSRDEQFF. The DNA of the CDR3 is TGCAGCGTCGTGAGCGGGAGCCGGGATGAGCAGTTCTTC. The chain recombines TRBV29-1 with TRBJ2-1, with 8 bases aligning to TRBD2. This CDR3 contains 13 residues. The germline gives CDR1 SQVTM, CDR2 ANQGSEA. Unmatched junction bases numbered 9, after V lost 6 bases and J lost 8 bases.

The chain couples TRBV5-1 to TRBJ2-7; TRBD2 might be the D (6 bases). The CDR3 has 15 amino acids. V gave up 0 bases and J gave up 2 bases, with 12 bases separating them. Germline CDR1 is SGHRS and CDR2 is YFSETQ. The CDR3 loop reads CASSLEGGVPYEQYF. CDR3 DNA sequence: TGCGCCAGCAGCTTGGAAGGAGGGGTCCCCTACGAGCAGTACTTC.

This clonotype was counted once. The chain uses TRBV4-1 and TRBJ2-5; D could derive from TRBD1 or TRBD2 (6 bases each). CDR3 length: 15 amino acids. The V end was cut by 0 bases, the J end by 11 bases, with 19 bases between. Per germline, CDR1 MGHRA and CDR2 YSYEKL. The CDR3 DNA follows: TGCGCCAGCAGCCAAGATAAGGGGGGCCGGCATGAGCAGTACTTC. Encoded protein: CASSQDKGGRHEQYF.

This clonotype was counted between two and nine times. The genes are TRBV14 and TRBJ2-5; D unclear. The CDR3 is 14 amino acids. With 3 bases removed from V and 7 bases from J, the gap between germline ends came to 15 bases. CDR1 and CDR2 from the germline V gene are SGHDN and FVKESK. The CDR3 protein is CASSHSSRARTQYF. CDR3 bases: TGTGCCAGCAGCCATAGTTCTAGAGCGAGGACCCAGTACTTC.

This clonotype was recorded at least ten times. This chain joins TRBV7-2 and TRBJ2-7; no clear D gene. Trimming took off 1 base at V and 8 bases at J, with 6 bases between the two ends. The germline CDR1 and CDR2 sequences are SGHTA and FQGNSA. The CDR3 runs to 11 residues. The CDR3 loop reads CASSLEVQQYF. CDR3 coding DNA: TGTGCCAGCAGCTTAGAGGTCCAGCAGTACTTC.

This clonotype was observed a few times. This sequence joins TRBV28 and TRBJ2-7; possibly TRBD1 for D (6 bases). From germline, CDR1 is MDHEN and CDR2 SYDVKM. The CDR3 is 12 amino acids. Deletions cut 7 bases from V and 2 bases from J, with 9 bases between. CDR3 sequence (DNA): TGTGCCAGCAACGAGGGGGCCTACGAGCAGTACTTC. Amino acids: CASNEGAYEQYF.

The chain has TRBV3-1 and TRBJ2-1; the match to TRBD2 covers 7 bases. The CDR3 sequence is 17 residues long. CDR1 LGHDT and CDR2 YNNKEL come from the germline V gene (reference sequence). V lost 2 bases, J lost 7 bases, and 14 bases stayed unmatched. The chain's CDR3 is CASSQQGRDYLKNEQFF. In nucleotides, the CDR3 is TGTGCCAGCAGCCAACAAGGCAGGGACTATTTAAAGAATGAGCAGTTCTTC.

The rearrangement uses TRBV20-1 and TRBJ1-2; D is ambiguous. Germline lookup yields CDR1 DFQATT and CDR2 SNEGSKA (reference sequence). Trimming removed 6 bases from V and 4 bases from J, with 12 bases in between. This CDR3 is built from 12 residues. For the CDR3, the DNA is TGCAGTGCCCTCGCGAAGGGCTATGGCTACACCTTC. Amino acids: CSALAKGYGYTF.

J is TRBJ2-5 and V is TRBV28, with D perhaps TRBD2 (7 bases). The better agreement between TRBJ2-7 and the DNA end casts doubt on the J call. The CDR3 extends over 15 amino acids. Germline V gene data show CDR1 as MDHEN and CDR2 as SYDVKM. CDR3 sequence (DNA): TGTGCCACCCACGGGGGGCACGAGTTGTCGAACGAGCAGTACTTC. It translates to CATHGGHELSNEQYF.

A few counts support this clonotype. This chain connects TRBV9 to TRBJ2-7; D possibly corresponds to TRBD2 (7 bases). Deletions cut 3 bases from V and 4 bases from J, with 17 bases between. Germline V gives CDR1 SGDLS, CDR2 YYNGEE. There are 15 residues in the CDR3. The CDR3 nucleotides are TGTGCCAGCAGCGAAGAAGGGGGAGGGAGGTACGAGCAGTACTTC. It yields the protein CASSEEGGGRYEQYF.

V usage is TRBV27 and J usage is TRBJ2-3; 7 nucleotides match TRBD1. V gave up 6 bases and J gave up 2 bases; unmatched junction bases: 14. Germline loops: CDR1 MNHEY, CDR2 SMNVEV (reference sequence). The CDR3 runs to 17 residues. CDR3 in DNA: TGTGCCAGCAGCAGTACAGGGGCCCCCGTGTTCACAGATACGCAGTATTTT. Translated, it gives CASSSTGAPVFTDTQYF.